Following are 7 T cell receptor beta chains from one sample sequenced in a study of blood T cell repertoires in COVID-19. The assay was immunoSEQ multiplex PCR, and TCRdb's table has in-frame clones only and misses some. The sample has about 80,000 clones; over 70% are singletons. Source material: peripheral blood. The receptors were sampled from a human donor in a cohort sampled during active COVID-19.

The table lists this clone with a count of one. The chain employs TRBV2 and TRBJ1-2; D is uncertain. Germline assignment: CDR1 SNHLY and CDR2 FYNNEI. This CDR3 spans 12 amino acids. V lost 5 bases and J 4 bases, leaving 8 bases between the germline ends. The CDR3 region is CASSPEGYGYTF. CDR3 coding DNA: TGTGCCAGCAGTCCGGAGGGCTATGGCTACACCTTC. The complete variable domain, with remaining parts taken from reference TRBV2 and TRBJ1-2, reads EPEVTQTPSHQVTQMGQEVILRCVPISNHLYFYWYRQILGQKVEFLVSFYNNEISEKSEIFDDQFSVERPDGSNFTLKIRSTKLEDSAMYFCASSPEGYGYTFGSGTRLTVV.

V and J are TRBV19 and TRBJ1-4; D is unresolved. The CDR3 consists of 13 residues. The germline gives CDR1 LNHDA, CDR2 SQIVND (reference sequence). Trimming removed 6 bases from V and 7 bases from J, with 12 bases in between. CDR3 coding DNA: TGTGCCAGTAGCAACCCCCCCGGTGAAAAACTGTTTTTT. It codes for CASSNPPGEKLFF.

This clone came up many times. The gene calls are TRBV7-2 and TRBJ2-2, with 7 bases fitting TRBD2. This CDR3 contains 16 residues. With V trimmed by 2 bases and J by 6 bases, 9 bases remained unmatched. Germline V gene data show CDR1 as SGHTA and CDR2 as FQGNSA. The CDR3 is CASSLSSGNRPGELFF. For the CDR3, the DNA is TGTGCCAGCAGCTTAAGCAGCGGGAATAGACCCGGGGAGCTGTTTTTT. The full variable domain, with the rest looked up from reference TRBV7-2 and TRBJ2-2, is GAGVSQSPSNKVTEKGKDVELRCDPISGHTALYWYRQSLGQGLEFLIYFQGNSAPDKSGLPSDRFSAERTGGSVSTLTIQRTQQEDSAVYLCASSLSSGNRPGELFFGEGSRLTVL.

The chain employs TRBV2 and TRBJ2-5, with a tentative D call TRBD1 (5 bases). Germline V gene lookup returns CDR1 SNHLY and CDR2 FYNNEI. Trimming stripped 5 bases from V and 2 bases from J, with 15 bases between. This CDR3 contains 15 residues. CDR3 residues: CASSRQPSLQETQYF. As DNA, the CDR3 is TGTGCCAGCAGTAGACAGCCATCTCTACAAGAGACCCAGTACTTC. Full variable domain (outside the CDR3, taken from reference TRBV2 and TRBJ2-5): EPEVTQTPSHQVTQMGQEVILRCVPISNHLYFYWYRQILGQKVEFLVSFYNNEISEKSEIFDDQFSVERPDGSNFTLKIRSTKLEDSAMYFCASSRQPSLQETQYFGPGTRLLVL.

The chain couples TRBV9 to TRBJ2-3; 11 positions match TRBD2. The CDR3 length is 16 residues. The trim removed 4 bases at V and 2 bases at J, leaving 6 bases unmatched. Germline values: CDR1 SGDLS, CDR2 YYNGEE. The chain's CDR3 is CASSPRLAGYTDTQYF. CDR3 DNA sequence: TGTGCCAGCAGCCCCCGACTAGCGGGGTACACAGATACGCAGTATTTT.

The chain uses TRBV6-5 and TRBJ1-1; no firm D call. Trimming took off 4 bases at V and 7 bases at J, with 10 bases between the two ends. Germline CDR1 and CDR2: MNHEY and SVGAGI. The CDR3 runs to 12 residues. The CDR3 bases are TGTGCCAGCAGTTCCCCACACCTTGAAGCTTTCTTT. Protein: CASSSPHLEAFF.

The V gene is TRBV28, the J gene TRBJ2-7; TRBD2 aligns across 8 bases. V lost 4 bases to trimming and J lost 4 bases; unmatched junction nucleotides: 0. Per germline, CDR1 MDHEN and CDR2 SYDVKM. The CDR3 runs to 12 residues. As DNA, the CDR3 is TGTGCCAGCAGTTCGGGGGGGTACGAGCAGTACTTC. Amino acids: CASSSGGYEQYF. Filled out from reference TRBV28 and TRBJ2-7, the complete variable domain reads DVKVTQSSRYLVKRTGEKVFLECVQDMDHENMFWYRQDPGLGLRLIYFSYDVKMKEKGDIPEGYSVSREKKERFSLILESASTNQTSMYLCASSSGGYEQYFGPGTRLTVT.